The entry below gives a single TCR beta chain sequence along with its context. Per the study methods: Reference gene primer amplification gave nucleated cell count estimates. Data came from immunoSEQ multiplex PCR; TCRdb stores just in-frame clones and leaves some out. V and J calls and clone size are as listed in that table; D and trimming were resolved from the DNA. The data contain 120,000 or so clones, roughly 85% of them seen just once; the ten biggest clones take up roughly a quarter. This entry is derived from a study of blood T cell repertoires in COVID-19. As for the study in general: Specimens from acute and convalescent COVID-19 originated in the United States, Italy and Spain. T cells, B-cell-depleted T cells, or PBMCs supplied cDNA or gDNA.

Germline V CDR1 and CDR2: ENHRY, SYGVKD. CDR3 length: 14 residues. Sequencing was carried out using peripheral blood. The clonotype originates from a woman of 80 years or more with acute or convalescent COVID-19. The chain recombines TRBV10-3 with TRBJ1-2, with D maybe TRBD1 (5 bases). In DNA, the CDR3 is TGTGCAACCCGATCAGGGCCAAGCTTGGGGGGCTACACCTTC. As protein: CATRSGPSLGGYTF.